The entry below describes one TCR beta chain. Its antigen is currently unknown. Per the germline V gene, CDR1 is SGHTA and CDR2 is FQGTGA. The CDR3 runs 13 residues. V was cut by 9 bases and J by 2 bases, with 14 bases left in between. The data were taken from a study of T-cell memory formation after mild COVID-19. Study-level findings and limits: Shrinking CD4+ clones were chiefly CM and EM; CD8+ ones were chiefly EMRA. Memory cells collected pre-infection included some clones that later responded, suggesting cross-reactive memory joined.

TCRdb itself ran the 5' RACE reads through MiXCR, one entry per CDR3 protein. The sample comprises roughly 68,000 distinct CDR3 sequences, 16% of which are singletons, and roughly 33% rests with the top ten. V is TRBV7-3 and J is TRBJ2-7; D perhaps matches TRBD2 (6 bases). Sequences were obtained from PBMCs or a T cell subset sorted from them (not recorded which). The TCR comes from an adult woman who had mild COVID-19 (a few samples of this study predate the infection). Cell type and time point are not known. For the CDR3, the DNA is TGTGCCAGGTTTCCGGGACTTGCCTACGAGCAGTACTTC. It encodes CARFPGLAYEQYF.